This TCR beta chain derives from a study of T cell changes during pregnancy in multiple sclerosis. V lost 3 bases and J 0 bases, leaving 9 bases between the germline ends. The CDR3 is made up of 14 amino acids. Germline V gives CDR1 SNHLY, CDR2 FYNNEI. Only in-frame clones appear in the TCRdb table, and some are missing; sequencing was by immunoSEQ multiplex PCR. The sample lists tens of thousands of clones, roughly 90% occurring once. The sample here was peripheral blood, taken in the third trimester of pregnancy. The TCR was taken from a female donor with multiple sclerosis, enrolled in a pregnancy study. The chain combines TRBV2 with TRBJ2-7; the D gene is possibly TRBD1 (5 bases). In DNA, the CDR3 is TGTGCCAGCAGTGACCAGGGCGGCTCCTACGAGCAGTACTTC. Translation: CASSDQGGSYEQYF.